This T cell receptor beta chain was recorded in a study of PD-1 blockade in classical Hodgkin lymphoma. There was relapse after autologous stem cell transplantation in every patient, and there was variation in brentuximab vedotin exposure. Relapsed/refractory classical Hodgkin lymphoma patients had complete, partial or progressive responses. This table comes from immunoSEQ multiplex PCR, and its TCRdb copy is limited to in-frame clones, with some not included. The sample has 40,000 to 50,000 clones, roughly 78% seen once; the top ten hold roughly 13%. Comment on this clone: Its specificity is unknown.

General study findings and limits: While CD8+ TCR diversity did not rise significantly by C4D1, CD4+ TCR diversity did. Relapsed/refractory patients reportedly had the lowest baseline TCR diversity, below newly diagnosed patients, who were below healthy donors. Those achieving complete response showed baseline diversity like newly diagnosed patients.

The material was peripheral blood mononuclear cells (PBMCs), obtained at baseline. The source of this sequence is a human donor with classical Hodgkin lymphoma.

CDR3 bases: TGTGCCAGCACGACAGGGGAGTATGAAAAACTGTTTTTT. The encoded protein is CASTTGEYEKLFF. The chain combines TRBV2 with TRBJ1-4, with 8 bases lining up with TRBD1. The germline V gene has CDR1 SNHLY and CDR2 FYNNEI. The CDR3 sequence is 13 residues long. With V trimmed by 7 bases and J by 6 bases, 4 bases remained unmatched.